These 16 T cell receptor beta chains were all obtained from the same sample, sequenced in a study of OX40 agonist ivuxolimab in advanced cancers. Clones were read by immunoSEQ multiplex PCR, and TCRdb kept only the in-frame ones, dropping some. In the table there are 65,000 to 90,000 clones, 75% to 85% of which are singletons. Sample: CD4+ or CD8+ T cells sorted from blood, taken in a trial of the OX40 agonist ivuxolimab. The receptors stem from an adult with an advanced solid tumor such as melanoma, head and neck, liver or kidney cancer.

The rearrangement links TRBV7-2 to TRBJ2-3; 7 nucleotides line up with TRBD2. Unmatched junction bases numbered 5, after V lost 7 bases and J lost 1 base. The CDR3 runs to 14 residues. Germline values: CDR1 SGHTA, CDR2 FQGNSA. The CDR3 spells CASTFRGGTDTQYF. In nucleotides, the CDR3 is TGTGCCAGCACCTTTCGGGGGGGCACAGATACGCAGTATTTT.

This clone has just one count. The chain joins TRBV5-1 to TRBJ1-2; a weak D match, TRBD1 (5 bases). Trimming took off 1 base at V and 6 bases at J, with 10 bases between the two ends. CDR3 length: 13 amino acids. CDR1 and CDR2 from the germline V gene are SGHRS and YFSETQ. The chain's CDR3 is CASSLQGRDGYTF. In DNA, the CDR3 is TGCGCCAGCAGCTTGCAGGGTAGAGATGGCTACACCTTC.

J is TRBJ2-7 and V is TRBV30, with TRBD1 matching over 7 bases. The CDR3 is made up of 14 amino acids. Germline values: CDR1 GTSNPN, CDR2 SVGIG (reference sequence). V was pared by 6 bases and J by 3 bases, with 11 bases of the junction left unmatched. CDR3 sequence reads: CACTWGQGDYEQYF. CDR3 nucleotide sequence: TGTGCCTGCACTTGGGGTCAGGGGGACTACGAGCAGTACTTC. The full variable domain, rest sourced from reference TRBV30 and TRBJ2-7, is SQTIHQWPATLVQPVGSPLSLECTVEGTSNPNLYWYRQAAGRGLQLLFYSVGIGQISSEVPQNLSASRPQDRQFILSSKKLLLSDSGFYLCACTWGQGDYEQYFGPGTRLTVT.

The chain carries TRBV5-1 and TRBJ2-1; 7 bases agree with TRBD1. There are 15 residues in the CDR3. Germline trimming cut 3 bases from V and 5 bases from J; bases unmatched to any gene: 8. Germline CDR1 reads SGHRS; CDR2 reads YFSETQ. CDR3 nucleotides: TGCGCCAGCAGCTCTGACGGGACAGAGAACAATGAGCAGTTCTTC. This sequence encodes CASSSDGTENNEQFF.

The CDR3 reads CASSRLLDSSYSMNTEAFF. For the CDR3, the DNA is TGCGCCAGCAGCCGCCTGCTGGACAGCAGCTATTCAATGAACACTGAAGCTTTCTTT. The chain has TRBV4-1 and TRBJ1-1; tentatively, D is TRBD1 (6 bases). CDR1 MGHRA and CDR2 YSYEKL come from the germline V gene. The V gene lost 4 bases and the J gene lost 0 bases, with 24 bases spanning the gap. This CDR3 has 19 residues.

The chain carries TRBV4-2 and TRBJ2-7, with a tentative D call TRBD1 (6 bases). V was cut by 1 base and J by 3 bases, with 13 bases left in between. Germline values: CDR1 LGHNA, CDR2 YNFKEQ. The CDR3 sequence is 15 residues long. As DNA, the CDR3 is TGTGCCAGCAGCCAAGGGACAGCTCAGGGCTACGAGCAGTACTTC. Its protein product is CASSQGTAQGYEQYF.

This chain joins TRBV5-4 and TRBJ2-5; D possibly corresponds to TRBD1 (6 bases). Germline V gene lookup returns CDR1 SGHNT and CDR2 YYREEE (reference sequence). The CDR3 contains 15 residues. Trimming removed 3 bases at V and 2 bases at J, with 14 bases between. Here the CDR3 DNA reads TGTGCCAGCAGCTCTGGGCAGGGACAACAAGAGACCCAGTACTTC. Its protein product is CASSSGQGQQETQYF.

The chain links TRBV30 to TRBJ2-3, with 9 bases lining up with TRBD2. Germline values: CDR1 GTSNPN, CDR2 SVGIG (reference sequence). CDR3 length: 16 amino acids. With 2 bases clipped from V and 1 base from J, the junction kept 7 bases outside the gene matches. The CDR3: CAWSPGLASGTDTQYF. The CDR3, as DNA: TGTGCCTGGAGTCCTGGACTAGCGTCAGGCACAGATACGCAGTATTTT.

This sequence joins TRBV19 and TRBJ1-1; unclear D gene. Germline V gene data show CDR1 as LNHDA and CDR2 as SQIVND (reference sequence). The V end was cut by 3 bases, the J end by 4 bases, with 18 bases between. The CDR3 has 16 amino acids. CDR3 protein: CASSIPLRFLGTEAFF. The CDR3 region has the DNA TGTGCCAGTAGTATCCCTCTTAGATTCTTGGGCACTGAAGCTTTCTTT.

This chain joins TRBV6-5 and TRBJ1-6, with a weak D call TRBD1 (5 bases). This CDR3 is 15 amino acids long. The germline V and J ends were trimmed by 2 bases and 5 bases, with 10 bases remaining between them. Germline V gene sequence: CDR1 MNHEY, CDR2 SVGAGI. CDR3 region: CASSYAGGDNSPLHF. In nucleotides, the CDR3 is TGTGCCAGCAGTTACGCGGGGGGGGATAATTCACCCCTCCACTTT.

The V gene is TRBV7-5, the J gene TRBJ1-3; the table's D gene call, TRBD1, was not cross checked with the DNA. TRBV7-5 is a pseudogene locus. This CDR3 spans 20 amino acids. The CDR3 DNA reads TGTGCCAGAAGCTCTAGAACCGGGACAGGGTTTTTCATTACTGGAAACACCATATATTTT. This codes for CARSSRTGTGFFITGNTIYF.

A single count supports this clone. The rearrangement joins TRBV5-1 to TRBJ2-2; D call uncertain. This CDR3 is 16 amino acids long. The ends were cut back, 3 bases at V and 0 bases at J, with 12 bases in the middle. Germline V CDR1 and CDR2: SGHRS, YFSETQ. This CDR3 reads CASSSFGFPNTGELFF. The CDR3 DNA reads as TGCGCCAGCAGCTCCTTCGGCTTCCCGAACACCGGGGAGCTGTTTTTT.

The rearrangement links TRBV4-3 to TRBJ2-6, with 8 bases that match TRBD2. This CDR3 is built from 17 residues. The V gene's germline CDR1 is LGHNA and CDR2 YSLEER. With V trimmed by 1 base and J by 0 bases, 2 bases remained unmatched. The CDR3 sequence is CASSQGLASSGANVLTF. The CDR3 DNA sequence: TGCGCCAGCAGCCAAGGACTAGCGAGCTCTGGGGCCAACGTCCTGACTTTC.

The rearrangement links TRBV7-3 to TRBJ1-2, with a weak D call TRBD1 (6 bases). From germline, CDR1 is SGHTA and CDR2 FQGTGA. V was pared by 5 bases and J by 5 bases, with 12 bases between. This CDR3 is built from 13 residues. The CDR3 loop is CASSPDREYGYTF. DNA of the CDR3: TGTGCCAGCAGCCCGGACAGAGAATATGGCTACACCTTC.

There are a few counts of this clone. This rearrangement joins TRBV19 to TRBJ2-2; D uncertain. V lost 1 base and J 1 base, leaving 10 bases between the germline ends. The CDR3 covers 16 residues. CDR1 and CDR2 (germline): LNHDA, SQIVND (reference sequence). This CDR3 reads CASSIAGSQNTGELFF. For the CDR3, the DNA is TGTGCCAGTAGTATAGCGGGCTCGCAGAACACCGGGGAGCTGTTTTTT.

This chain connects TRBV9 to TRBJ1-1; 7 bases align to TRBD1. J was trimmed by 7 bases and V by 0 bases; bases with no gene match: 12. CDR3 length: 16 residues. Germline assignment: CDR1 SGDLS and CDR2 YYNGEE. The DNA of the CDR3 is TGTGCCAGCAGCGTAGGCGCTGGGAGGGACAGCAATGAAGCTTTCTTT. Its protein is CASSVGAGRDSNEAFF.